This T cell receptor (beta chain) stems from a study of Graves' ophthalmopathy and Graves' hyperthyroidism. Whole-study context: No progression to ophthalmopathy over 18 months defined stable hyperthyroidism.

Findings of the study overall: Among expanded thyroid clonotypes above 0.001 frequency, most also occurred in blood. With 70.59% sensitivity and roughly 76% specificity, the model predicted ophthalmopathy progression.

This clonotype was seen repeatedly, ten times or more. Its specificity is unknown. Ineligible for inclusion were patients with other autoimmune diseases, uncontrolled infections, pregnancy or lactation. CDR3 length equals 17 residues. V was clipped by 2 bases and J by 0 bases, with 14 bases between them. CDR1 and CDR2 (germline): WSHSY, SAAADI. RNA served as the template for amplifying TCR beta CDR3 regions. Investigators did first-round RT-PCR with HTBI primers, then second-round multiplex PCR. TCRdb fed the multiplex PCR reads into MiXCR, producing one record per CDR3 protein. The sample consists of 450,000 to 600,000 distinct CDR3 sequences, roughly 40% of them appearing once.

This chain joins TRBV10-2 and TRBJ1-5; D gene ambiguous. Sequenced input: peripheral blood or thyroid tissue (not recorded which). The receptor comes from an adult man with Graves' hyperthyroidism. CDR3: CASSEMIDVYSNQPQHF. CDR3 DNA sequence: TGCGCCAGCAGTGAGATGATAGACGTCTATAGCAATCAGCCCCAGCATTTT.